Below are 7 T cell receptor beta chains sequenced from a single sample in a study of T cell changes during pregnancy in multiple sclerosis. Only in-frame clones appear in the TCRdb table, and some are missing; sequencing was by immunoSEQ multiplex PCR. The sample records tens of thousands of clones, 92% being singletons. This specimen was CD4+ T cells from peripheral blood mononuclear cells, taken in the second trimester of pregnancy. All receptors come from a female donor with multiple sclerosis, enrolled in a pregnancy study.

V gene TRBV19 combines with J gene TRBJ1-2; TRBD1 agrees at 7 bases. CDR1 and CDR2 from the germline V gene are LNHDA and SQIVND (reference sequence). After removal of 3 bases from V and 7 bases from J, the junction contained 5 bases not matched to a gene. CDR3 length equals 13 residues. The CDR3: CASSIDRVVGYTF. In DNA, the CDR3 is TGTGCCAGTAGTATCGACAGGGTGGTTGGCTACACCTTC.

This chain uses TRBV28 with TRBJ1-5; 10 bases align to TRBD1. This CDR3 is 15 amino acids long. The germline CDR1 and CDR2 sequences are MDHEN and SYDVKM. Trimming removed 5 bases from V and 4 bases from J; junction bases left unmatched: 5. Here the CDR3 DNA reads TGTGCCAGCAGTCCACCGGGACAGGGGAATCAGCCCCAGCATTTT. Protein sequence: CASSPPGQGNQPQHF.

The chain employs TRBV2 and TRBJ1-5; TRBD1 agrees at 9 bases. CDR1 is SNHLY and CDR2 is FYNNEI in the germline V gene. The CDR3 consists of 16 residues. The V and J ends lost 3 bases and 3 bases, in that order; junction bases with no gene match: 6. The CDR3 nucleotides are TGTGCCAGCAGTGATCTACAGGGGGCTAACAATCAGCCCCAGCATTTT. As protein: CASSDLQGANNQPQHF.

CDR3 sequence reads: CASRATGSSGNTIYF. The CDR3 nucleotides are TGTGCCAGCAGGGCTACAGGGTCTTCTGGAAACACCATATATTTT. V gene TRBV7-2 combines with J gene TRBJ1-3; weak D call: TRBD1 (6 bases). This CDR3 spans 15 amino acids. V lost 6 bases, J lost 1 base, and 13 bases lay in between. CDR1 is SGHTA, CDR2 FQGNSA, per germline.

Worth noting for this clone: Other DNA variants within this sample encode the same CDR3. J is TRBJ2-3 and V is TRBV7-3; no definite D call. With 2 bases removed from V and 0 bases from J, the gap between germline ends came to 6 bases. From germline, CDR1 is SGHTA and CDR2 FQGTGA. The CDR3 loop spans 14 amino acids. This CDR3 is CASSLSGSTDTQYF. Here the CDR3 DNA reads TGTGCCAGCAGCTTATCAGGTAGCACAGATACGCAGTATTTT.

This rearrangement joins TRBV19 to TRBJ2-6; 12 nucleotides line up with TRBD1. Trimming removed 7 bases from V and 0 bases from J; junction bases left unmatched: 13. The CDR3 length is 20 residues. CDR1 and CDR2 (germline): LNHDA, SQIVND (reference sequence). The CDR3 DNA sequence: TGTGCCAGTAATCCATCTCGGGACAGGGGGCGAGCCTCTGGGGCCAACGTCCTGACTTTC. This translates into CASNPSRDRGRASGANVLTF. Full variable domain (missing parts from reference TRBV19 and TRBJ2-6): DGGITQSPKYLFRKEGQNVTLSCEQNLNHDAMYWYRQDPGQGLRLIYYSQIVNDFQKGDIAEGYSVSREKKESFPLTVTSAQKNPTAFYLCASNPSRDRGRASGANVLTFGAGSRLTVL.

The chain links TRBV7-2 to TRBJ1-5, with TRBD1 as a possible D gene (6 bases). The CDR3 consists of 18 residues. Germline V gene sequence: CDR1 SGHTA, CDR2 FQGNSA. Trimming took off 2 bases at V and 0 bases at J, with 17 bases between the two ends. CDR3 in amino acids: CASSLRPTTGFSNQPQHF. The CDR3 DNA reads TGTGCCAGCAGCTTAAGGCCCACTACAGGGTTTAGCAATCAGCCCCAGCATTTT.